The text below deals with one TCR beta chain. In the original analysis: From reference gene primer amplification, estimates of nucleated cell counts were derived. The repertoire was sequenced with immunoSEQ multiplex PCR; TCRdb's copy has only in-frame clones and lacks some. That table gives V, J and clone size, and the DNA gave D and trimming. The repertoire holds roughly 140,000 clones, 80% seen once, with roughly 3.6% in the top ten. The sample originates from a study of blood T cell repertoires in COVID-19. The overall study: The United States, Italy and Spain supplied acute and convalescent COVID-19 samples. The cDNA or gDNA used as material had been derived from T cells, B-cell-depleted T cells, or PBMCs.

The specimen was peripheral blood. The origin of this receptor is a man aged 70-80 years who had recovered from COVID-19.

The CDR3 sequence is CASSQVQGFGEQYF. The CDR3 bases are TGCGCCAGCAGCCAAGTGCAGGGGTTCGGGGAGCAGTACTTC. V and J are TRBV4-1 and TRBJ2-7; tentatively, D is TRBD1 (6 bases). This CDR3 is 14 amino acids long. With 1 base removed from V and 7 bases from J, the gap between germline ends came to 14 bases. Germline V lookup: CDR1 MGHRA, CDR2 YSYEKL.